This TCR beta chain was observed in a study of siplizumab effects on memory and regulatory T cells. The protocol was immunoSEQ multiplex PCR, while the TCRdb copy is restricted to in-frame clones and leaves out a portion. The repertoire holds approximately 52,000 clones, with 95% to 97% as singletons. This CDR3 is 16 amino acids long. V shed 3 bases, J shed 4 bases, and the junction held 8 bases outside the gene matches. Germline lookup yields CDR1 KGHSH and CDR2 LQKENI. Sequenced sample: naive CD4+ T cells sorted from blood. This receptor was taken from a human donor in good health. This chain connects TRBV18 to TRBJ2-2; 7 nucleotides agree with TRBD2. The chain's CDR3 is CASSPAGDRSTGELFF. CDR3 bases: TGTGCCAGCTCACCGGCGGGGGACCGTTCCACCGGGGAGCTGTTTTTT.